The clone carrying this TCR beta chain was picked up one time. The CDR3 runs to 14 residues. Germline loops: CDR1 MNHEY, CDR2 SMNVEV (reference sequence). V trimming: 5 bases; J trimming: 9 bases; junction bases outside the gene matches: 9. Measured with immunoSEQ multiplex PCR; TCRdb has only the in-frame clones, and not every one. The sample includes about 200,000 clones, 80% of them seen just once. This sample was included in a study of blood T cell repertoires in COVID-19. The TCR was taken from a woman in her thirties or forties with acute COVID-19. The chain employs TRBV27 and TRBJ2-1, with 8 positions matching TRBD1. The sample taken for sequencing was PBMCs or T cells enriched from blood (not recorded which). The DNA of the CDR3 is TGTGCCAGCAGTCCAAAGGGACAGGAGAGTGAGCAGTTCTTC. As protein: CASSPKGQESEQFF.